This T cell receptor beta chain was sequenced in a study of shared clonotypes between healthy human individuals. Study-level points and caveats: Lower generation probabilities were found for non-shared clonotypes than for those shared by all four donors.

The protocol was immunoSEQ multiplex PCR, while the TCRdb copy is restricted to in-frame clones and leaves out a portion. Of nearly 2 million clones in the sample, over 85% are singletons; the top ten hold 1% to 1.5%. Positively selected for CCR7, the CD45RO-negative cells used as naive CD8 cells excluded terminally differentiated effector memory CD45RA+ cells. For this clone: Its antigen is currently unknown.

Germline V gene sequence: CDR1 GTSNPN, CDR2 SVGIG (reference sequence). There are 15 residues in the CDR3. The trim removed 3 bases at V and 5 bases at J, leaving 13 bases unmatched. The sample taken for sequencing was naive CD8+ T cells sorted from blood. This TCR derives from a man younger than 35 in good health. V gene TRBV30 combines with J gene TRBJ2-7; 7 bases map to TRBD1. The CDR3 region has the DNA TGTGCCTGGAGCCCCACCGACAGGGCCGCTAACGAGCAGTACTTC. Translation gives CAWSPTDRAANEQYF.